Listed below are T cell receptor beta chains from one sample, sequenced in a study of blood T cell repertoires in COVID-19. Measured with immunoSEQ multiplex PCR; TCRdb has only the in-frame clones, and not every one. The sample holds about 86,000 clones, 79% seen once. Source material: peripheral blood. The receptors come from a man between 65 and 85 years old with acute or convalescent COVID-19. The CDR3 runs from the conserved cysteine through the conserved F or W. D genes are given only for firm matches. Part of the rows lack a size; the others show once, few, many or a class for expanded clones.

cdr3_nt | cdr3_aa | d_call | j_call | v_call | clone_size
TGTGCCAGCAACACAGGGGGCGGTGGAGAAAAACTGTTTTTT | CASNTGGGGEKLFF | TRBD1 | TRBJ1-4 | TRBV28 | .
TGTGCCACGGACAGGGGGTTTGGTGGCTACACCTTC | CATDRGFGGYTF | TRBD1 | TRBJ1-2 | TRBV12-3/TRBV12-4 | few
TGCGCCAGCAGCTCGGGGGGACGGGTAAAGAACACTGAAGCTTTCTTT | CASSSGGRVKNTEAFF | . | TRBJ1-1 | TRBV5-1 | .
TGTGCCAGCAGTGGGCAGGGGTACACCGGGGAGCTGTTTTTT | CASSGQGYTGELFF | . | TRBJ2-2 | TRBV2 | .
TGTGCCAGCAGCTTACTCGGGGGGGACAATGAGCAGTTCTTC | CASSLLGGDNEQFF | TRBD2 | TRBJ2-1 | TRBV7-3 | .
TGTGCCAGCAGCCGGACAACAGGGAGCTCCTACGAGCAGTACTTC | CASSRTTGSSYEQYF | . | TRBJ2-7 | TRBV2 | few
TGCGCCAGCAGTCCTAGCGGGGGGAACGGGGAGACCCAGTACTTC | CASSPSGGNGETQYF | TRBD2 | TRBJ2-5 | TRBV5-1 | .
TGTGCCAGCAGAGCGGGAGCCGACTGGAATGAGCAGTTCTTC | CASRAGADWNEQFF | TRBD2 | TRBJ2-1 | TRBV27 | once
TGTGCCAGCAGTTACTCACCAGGGGCCCATGAGCAGTTCTTC | CASSYSPGAHEQFF | . | TRBJ2-1 | TRBV6-2/TRBV6-3 | .
TGTGCCATCAGTGAGTCGTTGCAGGGGGGACTCTACAATGAGCAGTTCTTC | CAISESLQGGLYNEQFF | . | TRBJ2-1 | TRBV10-3 | .
TGTGCCAGCAGCTTAGCGCTAGCGGGGGGCCAGGATGAGCAGTTCTTC | CASSLALAGGQDEQFF | TRBD2 | TRBJ2-1 | TRBV7-2 | .
TGCGCCAGCAGCCTGCCACAGACCCCAGATACGCAGTATTTT | CASSLPQTPDTQYF | . | TRBJ2-3 | TRBV5-1 | .
TGTGCCAGCAGCCGAGAGGACAGGGGGAACTATGGCTACACCTTC | CASSREDRGNYGYTF | TRBD1 | TRBJ1-2 | TRBV3-1/TRBV3-2 | .
TGCGCCAGCAGCGTCGGGACAGTAAATGAAAAACTGTTTTTT | CASSVGTVNEKLFF | TRBD1 | TRBJ1-4 | TRBV5-1 | .
TGCAGCGCATACCGGGACAGGGATAGCAATCAGCCCCAGCATTTT | CSAYRDRDSNQPQHF | TRBD1 | TRBJ1-5 | TRBV29-1 | .
TGTGCCAGCAGCCAGCGGGAGTCTAGCACAGATACGCAGTATTTT | CASSQRESSTDTQYF | TRBD2 | TRBJ2-3 | TRBV3-1/TRBV3-2 | few
TGTGCCAGCAGCGCGAGCGGGGCGCCCGAGACCCAGTACTTC | CASSASGAPETQYF | TRBD2 | TRBJ2-5 | TRBV9 | .
TGTGCCAGCAGCCTCGGCAGGGATCAGCCCCAGCATTTT | CASSLGRDQPQHF | . | TRBJ1-5 | TRBV14 | once
TGTGCCAGCAGTTCCCCGGACAGGGGAGGCACTGAAGCTTTCTTT | CASSSPDRGGTEAFF | TRBD1 | TRBJ1-1 | TRBV6-6 | medium-sized
TGTGCCAGTAGCCTAGATGGGGACTTAGACAATTCACCCCTCCACTTT | CASSLDGDLDNSPLHF | . | TRBJ1-6 | TRBV19 | .
TGTGCCAGCAGTTACTCGAGAGGGGGGGCCACCGGGGAGCTGTTTTTT | CASSYSRGGATGELFF | . | TRBJ2-2 | TRBV6-5 | .
TGTGCCAGCAGTGTCGTCCCCTCAGCTAACTATGGCTACACCTTC | CASSVVPSANYGYTF | . | TRBJ1-2 | TRBV2 | .
TGTGCCAGCATGAGGGACAGGGGGCCTGAAAAACTGTTTTTT | CASMRDRGPEKLFF | TRBD1 | TRBJ1-4 | TRBV2 | once
TGTGCCAGCAGCCCTCCCCAGCGGGGGGAAACCGGGGAGCTGTTTTTT | CASSPPQRGETGELFF | TRBD2 | TRBJ2-2 | TRBV6-2/TRBV6-3 | .
TGTGCCAGCAGTCCGGACTCTGGTGGGAGCCAGCCCCAGCATTTT | CASSPDSGGSQPQHF | . | TRBJ1-5 | TRBV6-5 | few
TGTGCCAGCAGCCTGGGGACAGGGGTGGTTGAGGAGACCCAGTACTTC | CASSLGTGVVEETQYF | TRBD1 | TRBJ2-5 | TRBV5-4 | once
TGTGCCAGTAGTATAGATCGACAGCCTAATGAAAAACTGTTTTTT | CASSIDRQPNEKLFF | . | TRBJ1-4 | TRBV19 | .
TGTGCCAGTAGTCCTGACAGGGTATGGGCCCAGCATTTT | CASSPDRVWAQHF | TRBD1 | TRBJ1-5 | TRBV19 | few
TGTGCCATCAGTGCCCTGACAGGGGCTCTAAGACCGAACACTGAAGCTTTCTTT | CAISALTGALRPNTEAFF | TRBD1 | TRBJ1-1 | TRBV10-3 | .
TGTGCCAGCAGCCAAGATCATATCGAGATAGGGACAGGGCGTAACTATGGCTACACCTTC | CASSQDHIEIGTGRNYGYTF | TRBD1 | TRBJ1-2 | TRBV3-1/TRBV3-2 | few
TGCGCCAGCAGTGACCCCGCAACTAATGAAAAACTGTTTTTT | CASSDPATNEKLFF | . | TRBJ1-4 | TRBV10-2 | .
TGTGCCAGCAGCCCCGGACAGGGGGCAGGCTCACCCCTCCACTTT | CASSPGQGAGSPLHF | TRBD1 | TRBJ1-6 | TRBV3-1/TRBV3-2 | .
TGCGCCAGCAGCTTGGCGGGGAGGACAGGGAACTCACCCCTCCACTTT | CASSLAGRTGNSPLHF | TRBD1 | TRBJ1-6 | TRBV5-1 | .
TGTGCCAGCAAACTGACAGGGAGAACCGGGGAGCTGTTTTTT | CASKLTGRTGELFF | TRBD1 | TRBJ2-2 | TRBV6-6 | .
TGTGCCAGCTCAATCGGACAGGGGGCAACAGATACGCAGTATTTT | CASSIGQGATDTQYF | TRBD1 | TRBJ2-3 | TRBV18 | .
TGTGCCAGCAGTTTAACCGGACTGCCAGACCCCGGGGAGCTGTTTTTT | CASSLTGLPDPGELFF | . | TRBJ2-2 | TRBV28 | .
TGTGCCACCAGTGGGTCAAGCCCCCCCCTTTACAATGAGCAGTTCTTC | CATSGSSPPLYNEQFF | . | TRBJ2-1 | TRBV24-1 | .
TGTGCCACCAGCAGGCCCGGGGCTGGAAACACCATATATTTT | CATSRPGAGNTIYF | . | TRBJ1-3 | TRBV15 | .
TGTGCCAGCTCACCACCTGGGGACAGGGGGCTAGAGACCCAGTACTTC | CASSPPGDRGLETQYF | TRBD1 | TRBJ2-5 | TRBV18 | once
TGCGCCAGCAGCCAAGTAGGGGGTACCGGGGAGCTGTTTTTT | CASSQVGGTGELFF | . | TRBJ2-2 | TRBV4-1 | .
TGCAGCGTTGAAGAATGGAGGCCGGGGAGTGAAGCTTTCTTT | CSVEEWRPGSEAFF | . | TRBJ1-1 | TRBV29-1 | .
TGTGCCAGCAGCCAAATGTTGCGGGGGTACAATGAGCAGTTCTTC | CASSQMLRGYNEQFF | TRBD2 | TRBJ2-1 | TRBV14 | few
TGTGCCAGCAGTTTGACAGGGAAGGGGAGCACTGAAGCTTTCTTT | CASSLTGKGSTEAFF | TRBD1 | TRBJ1-1 | TRBV28 | .
TGCGCCAGCAGCTATGACTCAACTGAAGCTTTCTTT | CASSYDSTEAFF | . | TRBJ1-1 | TRBV5-1 | few
TGCGCCAGCAGCACCCAACTAGCGGGGGACAACACCGGGGAGCTGTTTTTT | CASSTQLAGDNTGELFF | TRBD2 | TRBJ2-2 | TRBV5-1 | .
TGTGCCAGCAGCTTAGAAACTAGCGGGGGCGTCTACAATGAGCAGTTCTTC | CASSLETSGGVYNEQFF | TRBD2 | TRBJ2-1 | TRBV13 | .
TGCGCCAGCAGCACCGGACAGGGGGGTACAGATACGCAGTATTTT | CASSTGQGGTDTQYF | TRBD1 | TRBJ2-3 | TRBV5-1 | .
TGTGCCAGCGAGGGACAGCAAGAGACCCAGTACTTC | CASEGQQETQYF | TRBD1 | TRBJ2-5 | TRBV6-6 | .
TGTGCCAGCAGTTTGGGGACTAGCGGGGGGTCCCAAGAGACCCAGTACTTC | CASSLGTSGGSQETQYF | TRBD2 | TRBJ2-5 | TRBV28 | .
TGTGCCAGCAGCCAAGACGGGAACTATGGCTACACCTTC | CASSQDGNYGYTF | . | TRBJ1-2 | TRBV4-2 | .
TGTGCCAGCAGCAAAGTAGAGGGACAGGGTCACTACGAGCAGTACTTC | CASSKVEGQGHYEQYF | . | TRBJ2-7 | TRBV21-1 | .
TGTGCCAGCAGTTTAACAGGGGCCAGCTCCTACGAGCAGTACTTC | CASSLTGASSYEQYF | TRBD1 | TRBJ2-7 | TRBV6-5 | once
TGTGCCAGCAGCTTGCTCTCAGGGGTTAATCAGCCCCAGCATTTT | CASSLLSGVNQPQHF | . | TRBJ1-5 | TRBV5-6 | .
TGTGCCAGTACCTTAGGCAGGGCTAAGGGCACTGAAGCTTTCTTT | CASTLGRAKGTEAFF | . | TRBJ1-1 | TRBV19 | once
TGTGCCAGCAGCCTGGGACAGACCAATGAAAAACTGTTTTTT | CASSLGQTNEKLFF | TRBD1 | TRBJ1-4 | TRBV5-8 | .
TGTGCCACCAGTGACCGCAGGGGGCAGCCCCAGCATTTT | CATSDRRGQPQHF | TRBD1 | TRBJ1-5 | TRBV24-1 | few
TGTGCCAGCAGCTCCCGGCCGGGGATCTCTGGAAACACCATATATTTT | CASSSRPGISGNTIYF | . | TRBJ1-3 | TRBV5-4 | .
TGTGCCAGCAGCGCCCCCTTAGCGTTGGGTGAGCAGTTCTTC | CASSAPLALGEQFF | . | TRBJ2-1 | TRBV7-9 | .
TGCGCCAGCAGCTCCTCGGGACAGAACACCGGGGAGCTGTTTTTT | CASSSSGQNTGELFF | . | TRBJ2-2 | TRBV5-1 | once
TGTGCCAGCAGCTTTTCCGGGACAGGCCTAGAAGGCTACACCTTC | CASSFSGTGLEGYTF | TRBD1 | TRBJ1-2 | TRBV5-4 | .